This TCR beta chain was observed in a study of blood T cell repertoires in COVID-19. TCRdb keeps only in-frame clones here, not all; method: immunoSEQ multiplex PCR. The table records some 350,000 clones, around four fifths of them present only once. This clone was counted only a few times. V was clipped by 6 bases and J by 5 bases, with 14 bases between them. Germline CDR1 reads SGHNT; CDR2 reads YENEEA. This CDR3 comprises 15 residues. The receptor was derived from a man aged 25-45 years with active or convalescent COVID-19. The chain links TRBV11-3 to TRBJ1-6, with a possible D match to TRBD1 (6 bases). Sample: peripheral blood. Written as DNA, the CDR3 is TGTGCCAGCAGAACCCGGGACATGAATAATTCACCCCTCCACTTT. Translation: CASRTRDMNNSPLHF.